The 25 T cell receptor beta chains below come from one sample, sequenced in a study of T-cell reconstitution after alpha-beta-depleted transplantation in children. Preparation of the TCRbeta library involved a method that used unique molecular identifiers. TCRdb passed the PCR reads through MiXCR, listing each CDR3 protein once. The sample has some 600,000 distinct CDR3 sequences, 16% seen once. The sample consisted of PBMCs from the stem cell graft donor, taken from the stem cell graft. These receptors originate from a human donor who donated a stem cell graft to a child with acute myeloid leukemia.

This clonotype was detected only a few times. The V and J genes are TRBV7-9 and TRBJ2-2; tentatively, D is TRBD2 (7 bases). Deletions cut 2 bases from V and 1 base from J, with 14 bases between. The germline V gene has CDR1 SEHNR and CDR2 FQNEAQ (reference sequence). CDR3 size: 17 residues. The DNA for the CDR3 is TGTGCCAGCAGCTTAAGGGGGGGACAAGAGAACACCGGGGAGCTGTTTTTT. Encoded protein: CASSLRGGQENTGELFF.

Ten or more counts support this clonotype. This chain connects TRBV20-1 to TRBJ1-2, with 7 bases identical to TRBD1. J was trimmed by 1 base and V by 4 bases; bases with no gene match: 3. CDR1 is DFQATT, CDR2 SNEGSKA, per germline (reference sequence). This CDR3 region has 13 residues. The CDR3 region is CSATGTDNYGYTF. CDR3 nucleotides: TGCAGTGCTACCGGGACAGATAACTATGGCTACACCTTC.

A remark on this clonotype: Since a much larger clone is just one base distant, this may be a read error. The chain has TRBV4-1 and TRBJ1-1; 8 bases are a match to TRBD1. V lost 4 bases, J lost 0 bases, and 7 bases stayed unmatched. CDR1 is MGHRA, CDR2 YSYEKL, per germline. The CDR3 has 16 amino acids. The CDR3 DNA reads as TGCGCCAGCAGCCCCCTGGGACAGGCCATGAACACTGAAGCTTTCTTT. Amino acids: CASSPLGQAMNTEAFF.

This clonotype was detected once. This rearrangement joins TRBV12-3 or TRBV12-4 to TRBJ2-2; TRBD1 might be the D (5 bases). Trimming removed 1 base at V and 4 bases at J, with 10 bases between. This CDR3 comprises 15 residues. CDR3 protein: CASSLGTFTTGELFF. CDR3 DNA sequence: TGTGCCAGCAGTTTAGGGACATTTACCACCGGGGAGCTGTTTTTT.

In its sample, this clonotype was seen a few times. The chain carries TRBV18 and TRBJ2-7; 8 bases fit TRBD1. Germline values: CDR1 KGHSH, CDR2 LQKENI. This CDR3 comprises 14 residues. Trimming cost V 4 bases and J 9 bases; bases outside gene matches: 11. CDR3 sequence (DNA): TGTGCCAGCTCACTCACTCCCGGACAGGGTCGGCAGTACGTC. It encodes CASSLTPGQGRQYV.

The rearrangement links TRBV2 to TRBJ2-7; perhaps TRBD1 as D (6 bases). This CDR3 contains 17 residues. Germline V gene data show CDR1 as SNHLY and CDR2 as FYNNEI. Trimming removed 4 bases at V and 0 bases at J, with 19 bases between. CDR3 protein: CASSVDRLRSSSYEQYV. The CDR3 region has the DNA TGTGCCAGCAGTGTCGACAGGCTCCGATCGAGCTCCTACGAGCAGTACGTC.

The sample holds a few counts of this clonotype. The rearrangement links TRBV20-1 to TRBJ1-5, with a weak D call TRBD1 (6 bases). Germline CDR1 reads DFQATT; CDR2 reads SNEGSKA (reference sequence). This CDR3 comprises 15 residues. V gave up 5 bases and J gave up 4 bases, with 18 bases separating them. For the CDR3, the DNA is TGCAGTGCTGGTCCGACAGGCAATGAAAATCAGCCCCAGCATTTT. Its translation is CSAGPTGNENQPQHF.

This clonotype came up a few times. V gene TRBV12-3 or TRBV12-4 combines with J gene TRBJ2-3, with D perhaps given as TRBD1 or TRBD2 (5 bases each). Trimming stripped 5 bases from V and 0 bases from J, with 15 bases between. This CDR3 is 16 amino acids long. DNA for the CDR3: TGTGCCAGCAGTCTCACGGGGACCCCAAGCACAGATACGCAGTATTTT. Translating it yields CASSLTGTPSTDTQYF.

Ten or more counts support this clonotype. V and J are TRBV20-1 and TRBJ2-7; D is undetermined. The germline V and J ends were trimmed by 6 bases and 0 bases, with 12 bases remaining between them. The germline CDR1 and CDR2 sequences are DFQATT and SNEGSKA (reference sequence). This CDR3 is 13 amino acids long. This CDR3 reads CSAIGRYSYEQYF. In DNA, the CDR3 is TGCAGTGCCATTGGTCGGTACTCCTACGAGCAGTACTTC.

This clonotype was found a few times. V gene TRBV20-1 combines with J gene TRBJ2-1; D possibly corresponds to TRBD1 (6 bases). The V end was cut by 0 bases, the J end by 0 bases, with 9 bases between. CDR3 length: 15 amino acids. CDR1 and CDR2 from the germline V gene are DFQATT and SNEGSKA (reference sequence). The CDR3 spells CSARDQGNSYNEQFF. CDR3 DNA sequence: TGCAGTGCTAGAGATCAGGGGAACTCCTACAATGAGCAGTTCTTC.

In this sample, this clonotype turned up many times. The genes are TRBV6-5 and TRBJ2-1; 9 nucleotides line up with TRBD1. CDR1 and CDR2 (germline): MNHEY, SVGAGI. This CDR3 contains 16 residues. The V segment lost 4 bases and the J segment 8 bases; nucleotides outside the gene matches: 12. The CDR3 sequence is CASSFQPGQGEDEQFF. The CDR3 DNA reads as TGTGCCAGCAGTTTCCAACCGGGACAGGGAGAGGATGAGCAGTTCTTC.

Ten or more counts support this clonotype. Written as DNA, the CDR3 is TGCAGTGCTCAAATCCCCGGGGGGCACGGAGAGACCCAGTACTTC. Protein sequence: CSAQIPGGHGETQYF. This rearrangement joins TRBV20-1 to TRBJ2-5, with a tentative D call TRBD2 (7 bases). Trimming removed 5 bases at V and 4 bases at J, with 20 bases between. CDR3 size: 15 residues. In germline, CDR1 is DFQATT, CDR2 SNEGSKA (reference sequence).

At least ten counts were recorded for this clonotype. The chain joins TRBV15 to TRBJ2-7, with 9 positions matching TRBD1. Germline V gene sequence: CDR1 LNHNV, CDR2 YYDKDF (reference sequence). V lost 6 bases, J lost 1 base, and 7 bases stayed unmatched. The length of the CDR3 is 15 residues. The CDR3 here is CATSPDRGTSYEQYV. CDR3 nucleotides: TGTGCCACCAGTCCGGACAGGGGAACGTCCTACGAGCAGTACGTC.

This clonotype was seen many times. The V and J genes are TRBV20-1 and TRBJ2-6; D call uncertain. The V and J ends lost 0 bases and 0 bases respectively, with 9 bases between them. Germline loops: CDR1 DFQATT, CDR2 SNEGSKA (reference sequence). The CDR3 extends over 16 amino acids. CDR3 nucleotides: TGCAGTGCTAGAGATAGGGTCTACTCTGGGGCCAACGTCCTGACTTTC. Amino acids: CSARDRVYSGANVLTF.

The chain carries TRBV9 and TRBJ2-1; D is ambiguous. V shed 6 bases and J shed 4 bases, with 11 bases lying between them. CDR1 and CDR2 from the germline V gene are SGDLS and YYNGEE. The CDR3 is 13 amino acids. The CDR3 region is CASTRMEYNEQFF. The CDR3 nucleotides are TGTGCCAGCACCCGTATGGAATACAATGAGCAGTTCTTC.

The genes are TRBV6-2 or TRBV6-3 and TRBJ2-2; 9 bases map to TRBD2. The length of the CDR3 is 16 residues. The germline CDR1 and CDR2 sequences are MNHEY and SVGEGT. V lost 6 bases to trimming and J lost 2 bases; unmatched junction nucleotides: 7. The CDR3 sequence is CASSPETSGNTGELFF. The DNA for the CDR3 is TGTGCCAGCAGCCCCGAGACTAGCGGTAACACCGGGGAGCTGTTTTTT.

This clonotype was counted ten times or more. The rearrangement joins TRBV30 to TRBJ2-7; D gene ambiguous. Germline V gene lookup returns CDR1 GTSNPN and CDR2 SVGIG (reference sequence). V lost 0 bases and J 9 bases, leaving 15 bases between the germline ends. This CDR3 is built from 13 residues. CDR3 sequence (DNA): TGTGCCTGGAGTGTGGCCCCTCTCTTGTGGCAGTACTTC. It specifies CAWSVAPLLWQYF.

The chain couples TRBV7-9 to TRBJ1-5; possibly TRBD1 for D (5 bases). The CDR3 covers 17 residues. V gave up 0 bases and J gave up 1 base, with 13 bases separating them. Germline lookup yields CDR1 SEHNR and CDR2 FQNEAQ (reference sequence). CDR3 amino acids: CASSLAREGFSNQPQHF. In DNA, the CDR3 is TGTGCCAGCAGCTTAGCGCGGGAGGGGTTCAGCAATCAGCCCCAGCATTTT. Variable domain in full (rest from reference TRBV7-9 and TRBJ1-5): DTGVSQNPRHKITKRGQNVTFRCDPISEHNRLYWYRQTLGQGPEFLTYFQNEAQLEKSRLLSDRFSAERPKGSFSTLEIQRTEQGDSAMYLCASSLAREGFSNQPQHFGDGTRLSIL.

CDR3 DNA sequence: TGTGCCAGCAGTTTAGCGGAGGTCGGAGGCTACACCTTC. It yields the protein CASSLAEVGGYTF. V usage is TRBV12-3 or TRBV12-4 and J usage is TRBJ1-2; no clear D gene. V lost 0 bases and J lost 8, with 10 bases in between. The CDR3 extends over 13 amino acids.

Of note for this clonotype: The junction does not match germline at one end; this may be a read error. Here the CDR3 reads CASTLSEDSNTEAFF. The DNA for the CDR3 is TGTGCCAGCACCTTATCAGAGGACAGCAACACTGAAGCTTTCTTT. The chain combines TRBV7-6 with TRBJ1-1; D perhaps matches TRBD1 (6 bases). CDR1 SGHVS and CDR2 FNYEAQ come from the germline V gene. The CDR3 is made up of 15 amino acids. Complete variable domain (other parts from reference TRBV7-6 and TRBJ1-1): GAGVSQSPRYKVTKRGQDVALRCDPISGHVSLYWYRQALGQGPEFLTYFNYEAQQDKSGLPNDRFSAERPEGSISTLTIQRTEQRDSAMYRCASTLSEDSNTEAFFGQGTRLTVV.

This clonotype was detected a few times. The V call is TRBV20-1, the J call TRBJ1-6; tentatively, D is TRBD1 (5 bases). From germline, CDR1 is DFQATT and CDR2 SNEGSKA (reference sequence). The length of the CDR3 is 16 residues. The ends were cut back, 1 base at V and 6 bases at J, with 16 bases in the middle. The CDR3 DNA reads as TGCAGTGCTAGAGTGGGGACGGGCGGATTTAATTCACCCCTCCACTTT. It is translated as CSARVGTGGFNSPLHF.

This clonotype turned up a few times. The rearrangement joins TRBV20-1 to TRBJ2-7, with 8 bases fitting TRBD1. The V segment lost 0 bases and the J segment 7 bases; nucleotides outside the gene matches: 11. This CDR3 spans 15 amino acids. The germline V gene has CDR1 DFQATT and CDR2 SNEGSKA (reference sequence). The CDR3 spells CSARDEDRAVEEQYF. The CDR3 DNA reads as TGCAGTGCTAGAGATGAGGACAGGGCCGTCGAAGAGCAGTACTTC.

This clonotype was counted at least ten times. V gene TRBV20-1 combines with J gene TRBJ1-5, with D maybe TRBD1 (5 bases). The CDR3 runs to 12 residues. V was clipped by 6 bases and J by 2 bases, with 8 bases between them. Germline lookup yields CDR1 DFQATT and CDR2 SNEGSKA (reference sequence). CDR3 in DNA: TGCAGTGCAATGGGGGGCAATCAGCCCCAGCATTTT. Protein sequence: CSAMGGNQPQHF.

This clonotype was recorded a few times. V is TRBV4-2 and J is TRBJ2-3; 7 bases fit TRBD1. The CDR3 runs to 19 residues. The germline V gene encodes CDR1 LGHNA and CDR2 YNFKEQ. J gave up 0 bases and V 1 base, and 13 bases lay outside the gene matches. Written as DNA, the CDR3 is TGTGCCAGCAGCCAAGTAAGGCAACAGGGGTCCGCTAGCACAGATACGCAGTATTTT. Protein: CASSQVRQQGSASTDTQYF.

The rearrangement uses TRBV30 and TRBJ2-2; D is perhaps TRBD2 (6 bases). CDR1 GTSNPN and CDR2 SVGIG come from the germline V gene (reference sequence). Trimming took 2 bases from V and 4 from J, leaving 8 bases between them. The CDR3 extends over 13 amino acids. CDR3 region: CAWSRGSTGELFF. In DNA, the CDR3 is TGTGCCTGGAGTCGGGGGAGCACCGGGGAGCTGTTTTTT.